Each of the 15 T cell receptor beta chains below was sequenced from the same sample in a study of blood T cell repertoires in COVID-19. The protocol was immunoSEQ multiplex PCR, while the TCRdb copy is restricted to in-frame clones and leaves out a portion. The data show 250,000 or so clones, with approximately 90% seen just once and 5% to 6.5% held by the top ten. The source material was peripheral blood. These receptors were obtained from a woman in her 30s with COVID-19, enrolled during active disease.

The gene calls are TRBV5-1 and TRBJ2-5; D perhaps matches TRBD1 (6 bases). The CDR3 totals 16 residues. V lost 1 base and J lost 5, with 18 bases in between. The germline CDR1 and CDR2 sequences are SGHRS and YFSETQ. CDR3 DNA: TGCGCCAGCAGCTTGATCGGACAGTCTCGTGGGGAGACCCAGTACTTC. It specifies CASSLIGQSRGETQYF.

The chain joins TRBV4-3 to TRBJ2-3, with 8 positions matching TRBD2. V trimming: 0 bases; J trimming: 5 bases; junction bases outside the gene matches: 7. The CDR3 is made up of 16 amino acids. The germline V gene has CDR1 LGHNA and CDR2 YSLEER. CDR3 in amino acids: CASSQETAGDLDTQYF. The CDR3 DNA sequence: TGCGCCAGCAGCCAAGAAACAGCGGGGGACTTAGATACGCAGTATTTT.

The chain joins TRBV5-1 to TRBJ2-2; 7 nucleotides align to TRBD1. The CDR3 sequence is 17 residues long. J gave up 1 base and V 6 bases, and 12 bases lay outside the gene matches. CDR1 and CDR2 (germline): SGHRS, YFSETQ. CDR3 nucleotides: TGCGCCAGCACCTTACCCCGGACAGGACAGAACACCGGGGAGCTGTTTTTT. This codes for CASTLPRTGQNTGELFF.

The chain couples TRBV5-4 to TRBJ2-1; TRBD2 agrees at 10 bases. CDR1 is SGHNT and CDR2 is YYREEE in the germline V gene (reference sequence). The CDR3 runs to 17 residues. J gave up 4 bases and V 0 bases, and 7 bases lay outside the gene matches. Here the CDR3 reads CASSLATLAGAYNEQFF. CDR3 DNA sequence: TGTGCCAGCAGCTTGGCCACTCTAGCGGGAGCGTACAATGAGCAGTTCTTC.

The V call is TRBV19, the J call TRBJ2-3; possible D gene TRBD2, 5 bases. V gave up 0 bases and J gave up 8 bases, with 21 bases separating them. Germline-derived CDR1 and CDR2 are LNHDA and SQIVND (reference sequence). The CDR3 covers 17 residues. As DNA, the CDR3 is TGTGCCAGTAGTATAGAATTAAAGCGGACCACCGTTGCTACGCAGTATTTT. It specifies CASSIELKRTTVATQYF. Complete variable domain (other parts from reference TRBV19 and TRBJ2-3): DGGITQSPKYLFRKEGQNVTLSCEQNLNHDAMYWYRQDPGQGLRLIYYSQIVNDFQKGDIAEGYSVSREKKESFPLTVTSAQKNPTAFYLCASSIELKRTTVATQYFGPGTRLTVL.

V and J are TRBV5-1 and TRBJ1-2; a possible D gene is TRBD1 (6 bases). Trimming removed 0 bases at V and 6 bases at J, with 12 bases between. The germline gives CDR1 SGHRS, CDR2 YFSETQ. The CDR3 runs 14 residues. CDR3 DNA: TGCGCCAGCAGCTTGGCCCAGGCAGGGGATGGCTACACCTTC. It encodes CASSLAQAGDGYTF. The full variable domain, with the rest looked up from reference TRBV5-1 and TRBJ1-2, is KAGVTQTPRYLIKTRGQQVTLSCSPISGHRSVSWYQQTPGQGLQFLFEYFSETQRNKGNFPGRFSGRQFSNSRSEMNVSTLELGDSALYLCASSLAQAGDGYTFGSGTRLTVV.

This chain connects TRBV9 to TRBJ2-3; TRBD2 matches at 7 bases. This CDR3 comprises 16 residues. Germline lookup yields CDR1 SGDLS and CDR2 YYNGEE. The V segment lost 0 bases and the J segment 0 bases; nucleotides outside the gene matches: 4. The CDR3 sequence: CASSVGWRGSTDTQYF. CDR3 DNA: TGTGCCAGCAGCGTAGGGTGGCGGGGGAGCACAGATACGCAGTATTTT.

This clone was found once. This chain links TRBV7-9 with TRBJ2-3, with 10 bases aligning to TRBD2. Germline CDR1 SEHNR, CDR2 FQNEAQ (reference sequence). Germline trimming cut 4 bases from V and 2 bases from J; bases unmatched to any gene: 6. The CDR3 runs to 16 residues. CDR3 in DNA: TGTGCCAGCAGCTCCTTACTAGCGGGGACCACAGATACGCAGTATTTT. Translated: CASSSLLAGTTDTQYF. Variable domain in full (rest from reference TRBV7-9 and TRBJ2-3): DTGVSQNPRHKITKRGQNVTFRCDPISEHNRLYWYRQTLGQGPEFLTYFQNEAQLEKSRLLSDRFSAERPKGSFSTLEIQRTEQGDSAMYLCASSSLLAGTTDTQYFGPGTRLTVL.

The genes are TRBV24-1 and TRBJ1-2, with D perhaps TRBD1 (6 bases). Trimming pared 4 bases from V and 1 base from J, leaving 21 bases between. Looked up from germline, CDR1 is KGHDR and CDR2 is SFDVKD. The CDR3 spans 18 residues. The CDR3 loop reads CATSDPRADRDLNYGYTF. CDR3 DNA sequence: TGTGCCACCAGTGACCCTCGGGCGGACAGAGACCTTAACTATGGCTACACCTTC.

The chain recombines TRBV6-2 or TRBV6-3 with TRBJ2-5; 9 nucleotides match TRBD2. Looked up from germline, CDR1 is MNHEY and CDR2 is SVGEGT. This CDR3 region has 18 residues. The J segment lost 10 bases and the V segment lost 3 bases, leaving 21 bases of the junction unmatched. The CDR3 nucleotides read TGTGCCAGCAGTTATCTATCCCCGGCGGGGGGGGAGTATGTCGGCCAGTACTTC. Amino acids: CASSYLSPAGGEYVGQYF.

The V gene is TRBV7-9, the J gene TRBJ2-4, with 7 bases aligning to TRBD1. Germline CDR1 reads SEHNR; CDR2 reads FQNEAQ (reference sequence). Trimming cost V 4 bases and J 1 base; bases outside gene matches: 10. This CDR3 is built from 17 residues. The CDR3 loop reads CASSYAPDRAAKNIQYF. DNA for the CDR3: TGTGCCAGCAGCTACGCCCCAGACAGGGCGGCCAAAAACATTCAGTACTTC.

V and J are TRBV5-1 and TRBJ2-5, with TRBD1 as a possible D gene (5 bases). V lost 0 bases to trimming and J lost 0 bases, with 6 bases between them. This CDR3 is built from 14 residues. Germline V gene lookup returns CDR1 SGHRS and CDR2 YFSETQ. DNA for the CDR3: TGCGCCAGCAGCTTGGGACAGTACCAAGAGACCCAGTACTTC. It is translated as CASSLGQYQETQYF.

This chain links TRBV4-1 with TRBJ2-2; 16 nucleotides line up with TRBD2. Trimming at V came to 4 bases and at J to 2 bases, leaving 10 bases not matched to a gene. The CDR3 is 20 residues long. Germline V lookup: CDR1 MGHRA, CDR2 YSYEKL. The CDR3 is CASSLLPGLAGGPNTGELFF. CDR3 nucleotide sequence: TGCGCCAGCAGCCTACTTCCGGGACTAGCGGGAGGGCCTAACACCGGGGAGCTGTTTTTT.

V gene TRBV4-3 combines with J gene TRBJ1-3; TRBD1 is a possible D gene (5 bases). The V and J ends lost 0 bases and 0 bases respectively, with 18 bases between them. The CDR3 has 19 residues. Germline assignment: CDR1 LGHNA and CDR2 YSLEER. CDR3 in amino acids: CASSQDLELKGHSGNTIYF. The CDR3 nucleotides are TGCGCCAGCAGCCAAGATTTGGAGTTAAAGGGGCACTCTGGAAACACCATATATTTT.

The chain links TRBV5-8 to TRBJ1-1, with a possible D match to TRBD1 (5 bases). Germline assignment: CDR1 SGHTS and CDR2 YDEGEE. V was trimmed by 4 bases and J by 0 bases, leaving 7 bases between them. The CDR3 spans 13 residues. The CDR3 coding sequence is TGTGCCAGCAGCCTGACAGTGAACACTGAAGCTTTCTTT. It codes for CASSLTVNTEAFF.